Listed below are T cell receptor beta chains from one sample, sequenced in a study of spatial heterogeneity in lung cancer. MiXCR was run by TCRdb on the 5' RACE reads, yielding one entry per CDR3 protein. The sample contains approximately 39,000 distinct CDR3 sequences, approximately 7.5% of which appear only once. Here the sequenced sample was PBMCs, taken at follow-up. These receptors all stem from a male donor with early-stage non-small cell lung cancer. CDR3s include the opening cysteine and the closing phenylalanine or tryptophan. D genes are given only for firm matches. The size of a clone is reported for some rows only, either as once, few or many, or as a class for expanded clones.

CDR3 protein: CASSLGGGVTDTQYF; CDR3 DNA: TGTGCCAGCAGCTTGGGCGGCGGGGTCACAGATACGCAGTATTTT; D gene: .; clone size: many; V gene: TRBV7-9; J gene: TRBJ2-3
CDR3 protein: CASSPPLGYGTGGLEQYF; CDR3 DNA: TGTGCCAGCAGTCCGCCGTTGGGATACGGGACAGGGGGCCTCGAGCAGTACTTC; D gene: TRBD1; clone size: many; V gene: TRBV12-3/TRBV12-4; J gene: TRBJ2-7
CDR3 protein: CASSYSLTGSREAFF; CDR3 DNA: TGTGCCAGCAGTTACTCCTTGACAGGGAGTAGGGAAGCTTTCTTT; D gene: TRBD1; clone size: .; V gene: TRBV6-2/TRBV6-3; J gene: TRBJ1-1
CDR3 protein: CASSPTGGRTGELFF; CDR3 DNA: TGTGCCAGCAGCCCTACAGGGGGTAGGACCGGGGAGCTGTTTTTT; D gene: TRBD1; clone size: .; V gene: TRBV11-2; J gene: TRBJ2-2
CDR3 protein: CASRQIYTDTQYF; CDR3 DNA: TGTGCCAGCCGGCAGATCTACACAGATACGCAGTATTTT; D gene: .; clone size: once; V gene: TRBV27; J gene: TRBJ2-3
CDR3 protein: CASSGDRGADTQYF; CDR3 DNA: TGCGCCAGCAGCGGAGACAGGGGTGCAGATACGCAGTATTTT; D gene: TRBD1; clone size: many; V gene: TRBV5-1; J gene: TRBJ2-3
CDR3 protein: CASRSGGEQYF; CDR3 DNA: TGCGCCAGCAGATCCGGGGGCGAGCAGTACTTC; D gene: .; clone size: many; V gene: TRBV5-1; J gene: TRBJ2-7
CDR3 protein: CASSSDRDADTQYF; CDR3 DNA: TGTGCCAGCAGCTCCGACCGGGACGCAGATACGCAGTATTTT; D gene: .; clone size: many; V gene: TRBV7-9; J gene: TRBJ2-3
CDR3 protein: CASQGEGYGYTF; CDR3 DNA: TGTGCCAGCCAGGGCGAAGGCTATGGCTACACCTTC; D gene: .; clone size: many; V gene: TRBV6-1; J gene: TRBJ1-2
CDR3 protein: CASSPAGGGGNYGYTF; CDR3 DNA: TGTGCCAGCAGCCCCGCCGGGGGAGGGGGTAACTATGGCTACACCTTC; D gene: .; clone size: few; V gene: TRBV2; J gene: TRBJ1-2
CDR3 protein: CASSPSGGAQAKNIQYF; CDR3 DNA: TGTGCCAGCTCCCCTAGCGGCGGGGCGCAGGCCAAAAACATTCAGTACTTC; D gene: TRBD2; clone size: many; V gene: TRBV18; J gene: TRBJ2-4
CDR3 protein: CASSLVLPLKETQYF; CDR3 DNA: TGTGCCAGCAGCTTAGTACTCCCTTTAAAGGAGACCCAGTACTTC; D gene: .; clone size: many; V gene: TRBV7-6; J gene: TRBJ2-5